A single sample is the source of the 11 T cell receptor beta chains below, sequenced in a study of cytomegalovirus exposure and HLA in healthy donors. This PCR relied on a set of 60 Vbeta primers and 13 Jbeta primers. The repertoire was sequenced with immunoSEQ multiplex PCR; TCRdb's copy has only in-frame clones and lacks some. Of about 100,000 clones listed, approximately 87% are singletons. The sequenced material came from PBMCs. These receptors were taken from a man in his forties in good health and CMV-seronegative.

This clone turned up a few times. CDR3 DNA sequence: TGTGCCAGCAGCCGTAGCGGGGGTCAGGGAGAGACCCAGTACTTC. Translated, it gives CASSRSGGQGETQYF. This chain uses TRBV7-9 with TRBJ2-5; TRBD2 aligns across 9 bases. The V segment lost 5 bases and the J segment 4 bases; nucleotides outside the gene matches: 8. The CDR3 consists of 15 residues. From germline, CDR1 is SEHNR and CDR2 FQNEAQ (reference sequence).

DNA of the CDR3: TGTGCCAGCAGCCGGGGACAGGGGGCCTACAATGAGCAGTTCTTC. This translates into CASSRGQGAYNEQFF. The chain employs TRBV9 and TRBJ2-1; 11 bases fit TRBD1. Germline values: CDR1 SGDLS, CDR2 YYNGEE. This CDR3 contains 15 residues. Trimming at V came to 4 bases and at J to 2 bases, leaving 2 bases not matched to a gene.

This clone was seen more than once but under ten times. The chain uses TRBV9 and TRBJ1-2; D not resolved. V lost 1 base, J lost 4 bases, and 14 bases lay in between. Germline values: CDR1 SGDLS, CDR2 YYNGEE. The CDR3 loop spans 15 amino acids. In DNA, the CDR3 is TGTGCCAGCAGCGTACAGGCCGAAATGCCCTATGGCTACACCTTC. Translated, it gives CASSVQAEMPYGYTF.

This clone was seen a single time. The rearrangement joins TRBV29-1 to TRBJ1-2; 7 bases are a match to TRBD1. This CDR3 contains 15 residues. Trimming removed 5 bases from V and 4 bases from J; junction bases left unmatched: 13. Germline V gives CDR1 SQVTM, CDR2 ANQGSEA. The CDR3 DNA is TGCAGCGTTCAAATGGTGCAGGGGGAGGCCTATGGCTACACCTTC. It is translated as CSVQMVQGEAYGYTF.

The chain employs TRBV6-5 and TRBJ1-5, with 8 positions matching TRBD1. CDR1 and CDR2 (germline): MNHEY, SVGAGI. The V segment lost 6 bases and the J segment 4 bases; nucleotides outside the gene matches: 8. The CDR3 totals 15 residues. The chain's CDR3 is CASRPQGARNQPQHF. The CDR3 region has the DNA TGTGCCAGCAGGCCCCAGGGGGCTCGAAATCAGCCCCAGCATTTT.

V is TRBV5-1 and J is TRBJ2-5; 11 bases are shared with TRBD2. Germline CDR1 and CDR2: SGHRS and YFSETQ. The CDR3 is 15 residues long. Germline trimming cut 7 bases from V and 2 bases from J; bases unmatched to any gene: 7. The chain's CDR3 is CASGILAGEQETQYF. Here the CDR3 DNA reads TGCGCCAGCGGGATACTAGCGGGGGAACAAGAGACCCAGTACTTC.

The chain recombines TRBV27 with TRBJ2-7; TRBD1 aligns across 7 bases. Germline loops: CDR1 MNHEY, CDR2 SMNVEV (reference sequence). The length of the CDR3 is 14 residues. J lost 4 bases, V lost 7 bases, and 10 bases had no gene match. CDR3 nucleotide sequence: TGTGCCAGCAAGGGGGCGGCGGACCAGTACGAGCAGTACTTC. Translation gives CASKGAADQYEQYF.

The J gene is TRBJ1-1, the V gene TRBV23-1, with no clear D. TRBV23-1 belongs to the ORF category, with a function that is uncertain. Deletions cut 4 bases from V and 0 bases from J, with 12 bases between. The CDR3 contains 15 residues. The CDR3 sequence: CASSLWCRLNTEAFF. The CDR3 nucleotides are TGCGCCAGCAGTCTATGGTGCAGGTTGAACACTGAAGCTTTCTTT.

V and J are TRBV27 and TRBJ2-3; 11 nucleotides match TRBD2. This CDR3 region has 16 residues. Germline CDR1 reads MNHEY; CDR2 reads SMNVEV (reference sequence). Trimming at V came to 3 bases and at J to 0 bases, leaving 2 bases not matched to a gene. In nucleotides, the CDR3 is TGTGCCAGCAGTTTCCCTAGCGGGGGGAGCACAGATACGCAGTATTTT. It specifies CASSFPSGGSTDTQYF.

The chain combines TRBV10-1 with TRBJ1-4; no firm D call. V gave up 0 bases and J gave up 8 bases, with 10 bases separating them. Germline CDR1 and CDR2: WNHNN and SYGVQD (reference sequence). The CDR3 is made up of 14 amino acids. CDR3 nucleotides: TGCGCCAGCAGTGAGTCGTCGGGGAAGGAAAAACTGTTTTTT. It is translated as CASSESSGKEKLFF.

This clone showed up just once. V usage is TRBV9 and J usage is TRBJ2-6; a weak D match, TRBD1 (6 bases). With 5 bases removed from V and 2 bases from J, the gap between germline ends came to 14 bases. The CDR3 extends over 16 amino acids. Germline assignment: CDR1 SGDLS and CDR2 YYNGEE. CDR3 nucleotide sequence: TGTGCCAGCAGTGGGACACGCTACCCTGGGGCCAACGTCCTGACTTTC. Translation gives CASSGTRYPGANVLTF.